This TCR beta chain was sequenced for a study of blood T cell repertoires in COVID-19 (TCRdb year 2020). The study in broad terms: The collaborator samples originated in the United States, Italy and Spain and spanned the acute and convalescent phases of COVID-19. The prospective study material was composed of cDNA or gDNA derived from T cells, B-cell-depleted T cells, or PBMCs. The dataset comprised deeply sampled blood TCRbeta repertoires from subjects exposed to, actively infected with, or recovered from COVID-19. The repertoires were released in a freely available public database intended as a resource for research on the immune response to SARS-CoV-2. The samples were drawn from two sources: the first 160 participants of the ongoing ImmuneRACE study, and fewer than 1,500 subjects contributed by 6 global collaborators. Sample metadata almost always included a de-identified subject ID, COVID-19 status, age in years and sex. Where available, HLA class I and class II types were taken from metadata supplied by the sample provider and were not determined by assay-based typing. The investigation overall reported the following: How much clinical and demographic metadata was included differed by source and by participant, and the metadata was provided uncurated.

As for this clone: Its antigen is still unknown. No much larger clone is present one base from it, and per-base qualities are unavailable.

Participants in the prospective study were aged about 18 to 100 years, lived in some 24 United States geographic areas, and enrolled through a virtual design. To assign participants to cohorts, the prospective study relied on clinical history that participants themselves reported in a screening survey and a study questionnaire. ImmuneRACE Cohort 3 recovered participants were defined by two consecutive negative NP/OP PCR tests, healthcare professional clearance, or symptom resolution. In the prospective study, mobile phlebotomists collected whole blood, serum and a nasopharyngeal or oropharyngeal swab from each participant. Prospective study participants could optionally give additional blood draws and questionnaires over an approximately 2-month period. Before DNA extraction, blood samples from the prospective study were shipped at room temperature or frozen. From the germline V gene, CDR1 is SGHAT and CDR2 is FQNNGV. The V end gives up 4 bases and the J end 0 bases, leaving 3 bases in the junction not matched to a gene. The CDR3 has 14 amino acids, counting the end cysteine and phenylalanine. Left in the record is the CDR3 DNA by itself, 42 bases read in frame from the first base.

The immunoSEQ Assay, a bias-controlled multiplex PCR, was used to amplify TCRbeta CDR3 regions from genomic DNA. The authors processed their data as follows. The number of nucleated cells in each sample was estimated from the amplification of reference gene primers within the assay. Sequence reads were collapsed and filtered to measure the absolute abundance of every unique TCRbeta CDR3 rearrangement. For each sample, productive Simpson clonality was calculated by taking the square root of Simpson's diversity index across productive rearrangements. TCRdb's version of the immuneACCESS table is confined to in-frame rearrangements and falls short of the full clone set. An unresolved V gene accounts for under half of the shortfall where checked; the remainder is of unknown origin. D and trimming were read from the DNA, whereas the V and J calls and clone size are those reported in that table. A total of 300,000 to 350,000 clones appear in this sample, around 85% of them only once. The ten largest make up roughly 2% of the sample.

Recombination linked TRBV11-2 to TRBJ2-7; 7 junctional bases match TRBD1. The sequenced sample consisted of PBMCs or T cells enriched from blood (not recorded which). This receptor was taken from a man aged 25 to 40 who had recovered from COVID-19. The DNA sequence is given as TGTGCCAGCAGCTACAGGGGAACCTCCTACGAGCAGTACTTC. It translates to CASSYRGTSYEQYF.